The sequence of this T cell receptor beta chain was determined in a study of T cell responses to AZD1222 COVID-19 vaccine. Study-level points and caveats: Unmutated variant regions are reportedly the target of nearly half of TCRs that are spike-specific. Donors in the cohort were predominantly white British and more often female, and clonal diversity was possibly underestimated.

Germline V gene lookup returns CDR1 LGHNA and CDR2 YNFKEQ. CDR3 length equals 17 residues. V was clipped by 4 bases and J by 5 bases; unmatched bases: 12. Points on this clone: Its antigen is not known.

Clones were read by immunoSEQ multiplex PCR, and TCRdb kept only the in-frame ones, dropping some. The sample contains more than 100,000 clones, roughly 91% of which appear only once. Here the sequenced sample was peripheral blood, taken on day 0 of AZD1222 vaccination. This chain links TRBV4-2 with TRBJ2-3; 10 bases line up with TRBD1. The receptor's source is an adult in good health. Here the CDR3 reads CASSPTSLGQGVDTQYF. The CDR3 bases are TGTGCCAGCAGCCCAACAAGCCTTGGACAGGGGGTAGATACGCAGTATTTT.